The rows below give T cell receptor beta chains drawn from one sample of a study of blood T cell repertoires in COVID-19. Clones were read by immunoSEQ multiplex PCR, and TCRdb kept only the in-frame ones, dropping some. The data show roughly 430,000 clones, with around nine tenths seen just once and approximately 1.5% held by the top ten. The sample was PBMCs or T cells enriched from blood (not recorded which). The source is a young woman who had been exposed to COVID-19. Each CDR3 is given with its conserved first and last residue. Each record gives: CDR3 DNA, CDR3 protein, D gene, J gene, V gene, clone size. D genes are given only for firm matches. Clone size is stated in some rows and not others, as once, few, many or a class when expanded.

TGTGCCAGCAGCGTAGAGGCTAGGCCAGAGACCCAGTACTTC,CASSVEARPETQYF,.,TRBJ2-5,TRBV9,.
TGTGCCAGCAGTTTATGGGCAGAAGCTTTCTTT,CASSLWAEAFF,.,TRBJ1-1,TRBV28,.
TGCGCCAGCAGCCAAGAGGGACTAGACTACGAGCAGTACTTC,CASSQEGLDYEQYF,TRBD2,TRBJ2-7,TRBV4-1,.
TGTGCCAGCAGCTCACGGGGGGCCAATTCACCCCTCCACTTT,CASSSRGANSPLHF,.,TRBJ1-6,TRBV7-2,.
TGCAGCGTAGGGACAGATTATAATTCACCCCTCCACTTT,CSVGTDYNSPLHF,TRBD1,TRBJ1-6,TRBV29-1,.
TGTGCCACCAGTGACCCGGGACAGCCCTACGAGCAGTACTTC,CATSDPGQPYEQYF,TRBD1,TRBJ2-7,TRBV24-1,.
TGCGCCAGCAGTGAGGGACTAGCGGGGTCCCTAGCCAAAAACATTCAGTACTTC,CASSEGLAGSLAKNIQYF,TRBD2,TRBJ2-4,TRBV5-1,.
TGTGCCAGCAGCTTACCAGTTAACACTGAAGCTTTCTTT,CASSLPVNTEAFF,.,TRBJ1-1,TRBV5-6,.
TGTGCCAGCAGCCATCCACTAGCGGGGGGGCGGATCGAGCAGTACTTC,CASSHPLAGGRIEQYF,TRBD2,TRBJ2-7,TRBV4-2,.
TGTGCCAGCAGCTTAGATCTTCATGGGCAGGCCGCCTACGAGCAGTACTTC,CASSLDLHGQAAYEQYF,.,TRBJ2-7,TRBV11-2,.
TGTGCCAGCAGTGAATGGGGGGGCGGCAATCAGCCCCAGCATTTT,CASSEWGGGNQPQHF,.,TRBJ1-5,TRBV25-1,once
TGCGCCAGCAGCTTGGGGTCGCGAGAGACCCAGTACTTC,CASSLGSRETQYF,.,TRBJ2-5,TRBV5-1,.
TGCGCCAGCAGCCAAGATTTTGGAGGGTCGCACAATGAGCAGTTCTTC,CASSQDFGGSHNEQFF,.,TRBJ2-1,TRBV4-3,.
TGTGCCAGCAGTTCGACAGAGACTAGCACAGATACGCAGTATTTT,CASSSTETSTDTQYF,.,TRBJ2-3,TRBV6-5,.
TGCGCCAGCAGCTTGGAGGCGGGAAGCTGGCACGAGCAGTACTTC,CASSLEAGSWHEQYF,.,TRBJ2-7,TRBV5-1,.
TGTGCCGCGGGACAGTGGATTAATTCACCCCTCCACTTT,CAAGQWINSPLHF,TRBD1,TRBJ1-6,TRBV6-5,.
TGCAGCGTTGGGGGGGGAAGGGCCTACGAGCAGTACTTC,CSVGGGRAYEQYF,TRBD2,TRBJ2-7,TRBV29-1,.
TGTGCCAGCAGTGATTTTAACGGGATCTATGGCTACACCTTC,CASSDFNGIYGYTF,.,TRBJ1-2,TRBV2,.
TGTGCCAGCAGCTTAGCTACGCCGGGGGTAAATTCACCCCTCCACTTT,CASSLATPGVNSPLHF,.,TRBJ1-6,TRBV7-9,once
TGTGCCAGCAGCTGGGTCGGGACTAGCGGGAGTGTGGACGAGCAGTACTTC,CASSWVGTSGSVDEQYF,TRBD2,TRBJ2-7,TRBV7-8,.
TGTGCCAGCAGTTACAAGGGGAATTCACCCCTCCACTTT,CASSYKGNSPLHF,.,TRBJ1-6,TRBV6-5,once
TGTGCCAGCAGCCCTCATCCCCCCGGGGACTATGGCTACACCTTC,CASSPHPPGDYGYTF,.,TRBJ1-2,TRBV9,.
TGTGCCAGTATGCAATCTAGCGGGAGCTCAACCTACGAGCAGTACTTC,CASMQSSGSSTYEQYF,TRBD2,TRBJ2-7,TRBV19,few
TGTGCCAGCAAACGCGCACAGGTCCACACCGGGGAGCTGTTTTTT,CASKRAQVHTGELFF,.,TRBJ2-2,TRBV6-5,.